Here is one T cell receptor beta chain with its context. Its binding antigen is unknown. The record has no base qualities; no much larger clone is one base away. These data are taken from a study of blood T cell repertoires in COVID-19 (dated by TCRdb to 2019 to 2021). For the wider study: Samples covering the acute and convalescent phases of COVID-19 were provided by collaborators in the United States, Italy and Spain. The sample metadata nearly always contained a de-identified subject ID, COVID-19 status, age in years and sex. Samples were obtained from the ongoing ImmuneRACE study (first 160 participants) and from roughly 1,300 subjects provided by 6 global collaborators. Where available, HLA class I and class II types were obtained from metadata supplied by the sample provider rather than from assay-based typing. The dataset comprised deeply sampled blood TCRbeta repertoires from subjects exposed to, actively infected with, or recovered from COVID-19. The material from the prospective study consisted of cDNA or gDNA derived from T cells, B-cell-depleted T cells, or PBMCs. A freely available public database, intended as a resource for researchers studying the immune response to SARS-CoV-2, is where the repertoires were released.

What the research found in general, with its limitations: The quantity of clinical and demographic metadata differed by source and by participant and was supplied without curation.

The immunoSEQ Assay, a bias-controlled multiplex PCR, was used to amplify TCRbeta CDR3 regions from genomic DNA. The original pipeline was this. The number of nucleated cells in each sample was estimated by amplification of reference gene primers within the assay. To quantify the absolute abundance of each unique TCRbeta CDR3 rearrangement, sequence reads were collapsed and filtered. For each sample, productive Simpson clonality was calculated as the square root of Simpson's diversity index over productive rearrangements. Held by TCRdb, this immuneACCESS table contains in-frame sequences only and omits some clones. Under half of the omission traces to an unresolved V gene where checked; the cause of the rest is unknown. That table furnishes V, J and clone size, whereas the DNA furnished D and trimming. The sample data list about 74,000 clones, and approximately 90% of these were observed just once. Of the sample, approximately 4.8% is held by the ten largest clones.

The collaborating institutions used their own protocols to collect whole blood in K2EDTA tubes. For TCRbeta analysis, collaborators shipped samples as frozen whole blood, isolated PBMCs, or DNA extracted from either of those sample types. Compared with germline, V lacks 4 bases and J lacks 2 bases; bases without a gene match: 7. Inclusive of the bounding cysteine and phenylalanine, the CDR3 is 15 residues long. The CDR3 DNA has 45 bases and is translated from base 1. CDR1 SGHRS and CDR2 YFSETQ are derived from the germline V gene. The chain joins TRBV5-1 to TRBJ2-7, with TRBD2 matching 9 junction bases. The clonotype comes from a woman aged 60 to 75 with active COVID-19. Sequencing was performed on peripheral blood. The bases read TGCGCCAGCAGCAACGCGGGGGGGCAGGCCTACGAGCAGTACTTC. Its amino acids are CASSNAGGQAYEQYF. Outside the CDR3, residues come from the reference TRBV5-1 and TRBJ2-7 proteins, so the full variable domain is: KAGVTQTPRYLIKTRGQQVTLSCSPISGHRSVSWYQQTPGQGLQFLFEYFSETQRNKGNFPGRFSGRQFSNSRSEMNVSTLELGDSALYLCASSNAGGQAYEQYFGPGTRLTVT.